This is a list of T cell receptor beta chains from one sample in a study of control samples from healthy donors and cancer patients. Using immunoSEQ multiplex PCR, the repertoire was profiled, and TCRdb retains in-frame clones only, with some absent. Of some 65,000 clones listed, about 80% were seen once; the top ten hold about 3.1%. Sample: PBMCs. The receptor set was obtained from a woman between 45 and 65 years old with lung cancer. Each CDR3 is given with its conserved first and last residue. D genes are given only for firm matches. Size values are once, few and many counts, or a class for expanded clones, and some rows have none.

D gene	CDR3 length	J gene	V gene	clone size	CDR3 DNA	CDR3 protein
-	18	TRBJ2-2	TRBV24-1	-	TGTGCCACCAGTGATCCCCCGGCGGGACGGTTAAACACCGGGGAGCTGTTTTTT	CATSDPPAGRLNTGELFF
-	14	TRBJ2-7	TRBV6-5	-	TGTGCCAGCAAAGGGCGGCAGGTCTCCTACGAGCAGTACTTC	CASKGRQVSYEQYF
TRBD1	16	TRBJ1-4	TRBV7-6	-	TGTGCCAGCAGCATCGGACAGGGGACCACTAATGAAAAACTGTTTTTT	CASSIGQGTTNEKLFF
TRBD1	16	TRBJ2-2	TRBV18	-	TGTGCCAGCTCACCAAGGGGACAGGCGAACACCGGGGAGCTGTTTTTT	CASSPRGQANTGELFF
-	16	TRBJ2-1	TRBV9	-	TGTGCCAGCAGCGCCCGGGACCCTGTGAGCCACAATGAGCAGTTCTTC	CASSARDPVSHNEQFF
-	15	TRBJ1-2	TRBV30	-	TGTGCCACGACCCAGGGGCCTCCCTCGGGATATGGCTACACCTTC	CATTQGPPSGYGYTF
-	14	TRBJ1-2	TRBV6-5	-	TGTGCCAGCAGTTACGTTGACAGTTCCTATGGCTACACCTTC	CASSYVDSSYGYTF
-	17	TRBJ2-1	TRBV18	-	TGTGCCAGCTCACTTACCAGTGGGTCTTCATCCTACAATGAGCAGTTCTTC	CASSLTSGSSSYNEQFF
TRBD1	17	TRBJ1-2	TRBV19	-	TGTGCCAGTAGTGGAGGGACAGGGGACCTTTTCTCCTATGGCTACACCTTC	CASSGGTGDLFSYGYTF
TRBD2	14	TRBJ2-3	TRBV6-4	-	TGTGCCAGCAGTGACGGCGGGGGGGCAGATACGCAGTATTTT	CASSDGGGADTQYF
-	15	TRBJ1-1	TRBV6-5	-	TGTGCCAGCAGACCCCTAATAGTGGGGGTCACTGAAGCTTTCTTT	CASRPLIVGVTEAFF
-	14	TRBJ1-1	TRBV29-1	-	TGCAGCGTTGAAAGGTGGGCAGTGAACACTGAAGCTTTCTTT	CSVERWAVNTEAFF
-	13	TRBJ2-7	TRBV3-1/TRBV3-2	-	TGTGCCAGCAGCCAAGATAGGCAGGGTGTGCAGTACTTC	CASSQDRQGVQYF
-	14	TRBJ1-2	TRBV7-2	-	TGTGCCAGCAGCCCCCCGGGGGAGGGCTATGGCTACACCTTC	CASSPPGEGYGYTF
TRBD1	14	TRBJ1-4	TRBV6-5	-	TGTGCCAGCAGTACGGGACAGGCTAATGAAAAACTGTTTTTT	CASSTGQANEKLFF
-	15	TRBJ2-2	TRBV18	-	TGTGCCAGCTCACCACAAGAGGTCCCGGTCGGGGAGCTGTTTTTT	CASSPQEVPVGELFF
-	16	TRBJ2-6	TRBV10-3	few	TGTGCCATCACCCAGACCCACAAGGCAGGGGCCAACGTCCTGACTTTC	CAITQTHKAGANVLTF
-	14	TRBJ1-5	TRBV24-1	-	TGTGCCACCAGCCCGCGGTTTAGCAATCAGCCCCAGCATTTT	CATSPRFSNQPQHF
TRBD1	15	TRBJ2-7	TRBV6-6	-	TGTGCCAGCAGTGAGCGGACAGGGAACTCCTACGAGCAGTACTTC	CASSERTGNSYEQYF
-	13	TRBJ1-1	TRBV4-2	-	TGTGCCAGCAGCCAGCGACGGGGGACTGAAGCTTTCTTT	CASSQRRGTEAFF
-	13	TRBJ1-1	TRBV6-6	-	TGTGCCAGCAGTTACTCGATCGGTTTTGAAGCTTTCTTT	CASSYSIGFEAFF
-	15	TRBJ2-5	TRBV9	few	TGTGCCAGCAGCGTATATGGGGACCCGGTGGAGACCCAGTACTTC	CASSVYGDPVETQYF
-	16	TRBJ1-3	TRBV28	-	TGTGCCAGCAGTTTTAGGGACTGGGGGTCTGGAAACACCATATATTTT	CASSFRDWGSGNTIYF
TRBD1	14	TRBJ2-3	TRBV29-1	-	TGCAGCGTTCGGACAGGGGGCGCGACAGATACGCAGTATTTT	CSVRTGGATDTQYF